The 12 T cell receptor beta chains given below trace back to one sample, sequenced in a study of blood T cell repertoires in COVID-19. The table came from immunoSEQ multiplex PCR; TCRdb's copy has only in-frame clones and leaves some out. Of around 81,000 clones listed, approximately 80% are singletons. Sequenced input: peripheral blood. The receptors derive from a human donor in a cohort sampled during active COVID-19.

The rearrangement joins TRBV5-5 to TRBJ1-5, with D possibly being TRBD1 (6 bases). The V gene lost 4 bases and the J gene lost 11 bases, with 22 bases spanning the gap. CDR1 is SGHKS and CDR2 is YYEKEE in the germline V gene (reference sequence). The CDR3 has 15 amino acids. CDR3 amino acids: CASSPDSKGVWTQHF. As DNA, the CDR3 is TGTGCCAGCAGCCCGGACAGCAAGGGGGTTTGGACCCAGCATTTT.

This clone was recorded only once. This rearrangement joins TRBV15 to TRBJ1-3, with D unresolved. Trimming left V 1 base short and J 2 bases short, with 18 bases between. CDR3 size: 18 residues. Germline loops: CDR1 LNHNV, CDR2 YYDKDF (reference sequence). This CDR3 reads CATSRVRNPELAGNTIYF. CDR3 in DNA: TGTGCCACCAGCAGAGTCCGTAACCCCGAGCTAGCTGGAAACACCATATATTTT.

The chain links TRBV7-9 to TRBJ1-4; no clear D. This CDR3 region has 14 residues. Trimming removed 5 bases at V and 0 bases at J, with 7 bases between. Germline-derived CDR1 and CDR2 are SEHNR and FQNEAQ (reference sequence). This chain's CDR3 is CASSASATNEKLFF. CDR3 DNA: TGTGCCAGCAGCGCCAGTGCAACTAATGAAAAACTGTTTTTT.

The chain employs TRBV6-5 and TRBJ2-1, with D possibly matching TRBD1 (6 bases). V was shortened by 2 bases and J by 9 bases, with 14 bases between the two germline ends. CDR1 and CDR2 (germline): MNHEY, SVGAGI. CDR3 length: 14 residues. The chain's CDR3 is CASSYLMDSLEQFF. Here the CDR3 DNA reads TGTGCCAGCAGTTACCTTATGGACAGTCTTGAGCAGTTCTTC.

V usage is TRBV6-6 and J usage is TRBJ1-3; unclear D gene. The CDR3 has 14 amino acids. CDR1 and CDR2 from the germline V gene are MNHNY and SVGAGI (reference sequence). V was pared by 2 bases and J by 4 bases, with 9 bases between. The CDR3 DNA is TGTGCCAGCAGTTACGTGGCCGGGGGAAACACCATATATTTT. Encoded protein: CASSYVAGGNTIYF.

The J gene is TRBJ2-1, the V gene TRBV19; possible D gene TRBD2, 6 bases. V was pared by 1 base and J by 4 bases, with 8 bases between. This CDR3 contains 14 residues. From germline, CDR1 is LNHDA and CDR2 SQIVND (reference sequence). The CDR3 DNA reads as TGTGCCAGTAGTATAGTTGGAGGGTACAATGAGCAGTTCTTC. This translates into CASSIVGGYNEQFF. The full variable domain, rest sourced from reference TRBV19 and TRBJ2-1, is DGGITQSPKYLFRKEGQNVTLSCEQNLNHDAMYWYRQDPGQGLRLIYYSQIVNDFQKGDIAEGYSVSREKKESFPLTVTSAQKNPTAFYLCASSIVGGYNEQFFGPGTRLTVL.

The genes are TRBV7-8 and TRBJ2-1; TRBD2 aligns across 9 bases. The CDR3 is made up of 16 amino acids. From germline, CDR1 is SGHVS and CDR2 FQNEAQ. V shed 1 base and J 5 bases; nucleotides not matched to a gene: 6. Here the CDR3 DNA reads TGTGCCAGCAGCTTAGGCCCAGCGGGGGGCGACAATGAGCAGTTCTTC. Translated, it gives CASSLGPAGGDNEQFF.

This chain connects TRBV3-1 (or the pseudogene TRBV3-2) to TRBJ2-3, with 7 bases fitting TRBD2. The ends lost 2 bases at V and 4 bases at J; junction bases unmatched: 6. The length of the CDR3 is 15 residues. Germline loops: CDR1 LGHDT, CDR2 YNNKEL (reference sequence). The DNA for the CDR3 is TGTGCCAGCAGCCAAAGGGGAGGGAGGGCAGATACGCAGTATTTT. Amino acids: CASSQRGGRADTQYF.

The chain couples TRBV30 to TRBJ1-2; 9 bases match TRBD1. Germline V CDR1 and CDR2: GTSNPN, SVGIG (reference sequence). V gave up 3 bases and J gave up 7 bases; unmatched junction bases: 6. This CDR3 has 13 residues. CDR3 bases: TGTGCCTGGAGGGGACAGGGACCTATTGGCTACACCTTC. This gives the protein CAWRGQGPIGYTF.

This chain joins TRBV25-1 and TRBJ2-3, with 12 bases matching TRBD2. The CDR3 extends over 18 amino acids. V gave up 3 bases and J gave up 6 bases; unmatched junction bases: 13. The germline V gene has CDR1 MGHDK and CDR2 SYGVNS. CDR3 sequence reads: CASSDPVLAGGRSDTQYF. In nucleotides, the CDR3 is TGTGCCAGCAGTGATCCTGTTCTAGCGGGAGGGAGGTCCGATACGCAGTATTTT.

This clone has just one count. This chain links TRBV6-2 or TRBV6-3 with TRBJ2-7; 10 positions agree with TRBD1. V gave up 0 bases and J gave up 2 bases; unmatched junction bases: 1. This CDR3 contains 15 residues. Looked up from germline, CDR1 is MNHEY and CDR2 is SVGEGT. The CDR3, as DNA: TGTGCCAGCAGTTACTCGGGACAGGGGACCTACGAGCAGTACTTC. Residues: CASSYSGQGTYEQYF.

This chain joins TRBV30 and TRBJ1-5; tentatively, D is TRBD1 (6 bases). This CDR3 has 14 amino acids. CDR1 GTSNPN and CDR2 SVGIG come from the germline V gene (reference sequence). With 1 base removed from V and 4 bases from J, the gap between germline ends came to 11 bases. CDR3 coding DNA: TGTGCCTGGAGTGGGACAGCGATTAATCAGCCCCAGCATTTT. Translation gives CAWSGTAINQPQHF.